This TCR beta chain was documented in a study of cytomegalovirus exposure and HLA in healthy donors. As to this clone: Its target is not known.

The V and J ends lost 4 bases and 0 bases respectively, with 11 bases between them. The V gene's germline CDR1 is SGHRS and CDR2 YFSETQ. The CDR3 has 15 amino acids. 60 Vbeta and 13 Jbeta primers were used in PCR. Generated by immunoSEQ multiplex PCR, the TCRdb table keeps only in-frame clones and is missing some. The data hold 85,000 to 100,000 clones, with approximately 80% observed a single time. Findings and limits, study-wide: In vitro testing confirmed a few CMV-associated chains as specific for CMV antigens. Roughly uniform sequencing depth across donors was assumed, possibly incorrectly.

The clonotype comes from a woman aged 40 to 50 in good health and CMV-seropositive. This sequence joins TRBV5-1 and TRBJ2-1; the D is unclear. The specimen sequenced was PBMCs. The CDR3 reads CASSLPRSSYNEQFF. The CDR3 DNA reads TGCGCCAGCAGCCTCCCGAGGAGCTCCTACAATGAGCAGTTCTTC.